This T cell receptor (beta chain) was recovered during a study of tumor-infiltrating lymphocytes in oesophageal squamous cell carcinoma. This clonotype was seen repeatedly, ten times or more. The CDR3 is made up of 16 amino acids. The ends were cut back, 5 bases at V and 0 bases at J, with 11 bases in the middle. TCRdb called the PCR reads again in MiXCR, with one record for every CDR3 protein. The sample has fewer than 15,000 distinct CDR3 sequences, about half seen once. The receptor was isolated from a female donor with esophageal squamous cell carcinoma. Sequenced: blood. V usage is TRBV12-3 or TRBV12-4 and J usage is TRBJ1-6; no reliable D call. CDR3 DNA sequence: TGTGCCAGCAGTCCTAGACGGAGCTCCTATAATTCACCCCTCCACTTT. Translation gives CASSPRRSSYNSPLHF.